The rows below give T cell receptor beta chains drawn from one sample of a study of blood T cell repertoires in COVID-19. The protocol was immunoSEQ multiplex PCR, while the TCRdb copy is restricted to in-frame clones and leaves out a portion. The sample records 300,000 to 350,000 clones, about 90% being singletons. Sequenced input: PBMCs or T cells enriched from blood (not recorded which). The receptors come from a woman under 30 with acute COVID-19. The CDR3 runs from the conserved cysteine through the conserved F or W. A D gene is named only where the DNA matches it firmly. Only part of the rows carry a size: once, few, many, or a class if the clone is expanded.

v_gene: TRBV5-4; abundance: few; j_gene: TRBJ2-7; d_gene: TRBD2; CDR3nt: TGTGCCAGCAGCTTGGCGGGGGAGGGGTCCTACGAGCAGTACTTC; CDR3aa: CASSLAGEGSYEQYF
v_gene: TRBV2; abundance: once; j_gene: TRBJ2-6; d_gene: .; CDR3nt: TGTGCCAGCAGTCCAACAGAACGCGTCCTGACTTTC; CDR3aa: CASSPTERVLTF
v_gene: TRBV9; abundance: .; j_gene: TRBJ2-3; d_gene: TRBD2; CDR3nt: TGTGCCAGCAGCGTGGGGGCCCCGGGACTAGCGGGAGCGGCAGATACGCAGTATTTT; CDR3aa: CASSVGAPGLAGAADTQYF
v_gene: TRBV28; abundance: .; j_gene: TRBJ2-7; d_gene: .; CDR3nt: TGTGCCAGCAAAGGGGTCTACCACGAGCAGTACTTC; CDR3aa: CASKGVYHEQYF
v_gene: TRBV28; abundance: once; j_gene: TRBJ2-2; d_gene: TRBD1; CDR3nt: TGTGCCAGCAGTTTCCCCGGGACAGGGATGACCGGGGAGCTGTTTTTT; CDR3aa: CASSFPGTGMTGELFF
v_gene: TRBV19; abundance: .; j_gene: TRBJ2-2; d_gene: .; CDR3nt: TGTGCCAGTAGCTGGACACCGAACACCGGGGAGCTGTTTTTT; CDR3aa: CASSWTPNTGELFF
v_gene: TRBV30; abundance: .; j_gene: TRBJ1-1; d_gene: .; CDR3nt: TGTGCCTGGAGTGTACGATGGGGGGGTCGGGTCACTGAAGCTTTCTTT; CDR3aa: CAWSVRWGGRVTEAFF
v_gene: TRBV18; abundance: .; j_gene: TRBJ2-7; d_gene: TRBD1; CDR3nt: TGTGCCAGCTCACCAGGAGACAGGGGAGGCGAGCAGTACTTC; CDR3aa: CASSPGDRGGEQYF
v_gene: TRBV9; abundance: .; j_gene: TRBJ1-3; d_gene: .; CDR3nt: TGTGCCAGCAGCGTAGCCGGGGGAAACACCATATATTTT; CDR3aa: CASSVAGGNTIYF
v_gene: TRBV29-1; abundance: .; j_gene: TRBJ2-7; d_gene: TRBD1; CDR3nt: TGCAGCGTTGTACCGGGACAGAGGACCTACGAGCAGTACTTC; CDR3aa: CSVVPGQRTYEQYF
v_gene: TRBV9; abundance: .; j_gene: TRBJ1-2; d_gene: TRBD1; CDR3nt: TGTGCCAGCAGCGATGGGACAGGGACTTGGGGCTACACCTTC; CDR3aa: CASSDGTGTWGYTF
v_gene: TRBV10-3; abundance: .; j_gene: TRBJ1-2; d_gene: .; CDR3nt: TGTGCCATCAGTGAACAGGAGCAAGCCTATGGCTACACCTTC; CDR3aa: CAISEQEQAYGYTF
v_gene: TRBV11-2; abundance: .; j_gene: TRBJ1-4; d_gene: .; CDR3nt: TGTGCCAGCAGCTTGAGCCTCAATACAGTACCTTTAGAACTGTTTTTT; CDR3aa: CASSLSLNTVPLELFF
v_gene: TRBV9; abundance: .; j_gene: TRBJ1-5; d_gene: .; CDR3nt: TGTGCCAGCAGCGCGGGCCCCGGATCGGGGCAGCCCCAGCATTTT; CDR3aa: CASSAGPGSGQPQHF
v_gene: TRBV19; abundance: .; j_gene: TRBJ2-2; d_gene: TRBD2; CDR3nt: TGTGCCAGTAGATTACTAGCGGGAGGGCCCGGGGAGCTGTTTTTT; CDR3aa: CASRLLAGGPGELFF
v_gene: TRBV7-9; abundance: once; j_gene: TRBJ2-7; d_gene: TRBD2; CDR3nt: TGTGCCAGCAGCCCACGACTAGCGGGAGTCTACGAGCAGTACTTC; CDR3aa: CASSPRLAGVYEQYF
v_gene: TRBV4-2; abundance: few; j_gene: TRBJ2-7; d_gene: .; CDR3nt: TGTGCCAGCAGCCGAGGGCGGCTCTCCTACGAGCAGTACTTC; CDR3aa: CASSRGRLSYEQYF
v_gene: TRBV7-3; abundance: .; j_gene: TRBJ2-2; d_gene: TRBD1; CDR3nt: TGTGCCAGCAGCTCCCGACAGGGTAACACCGGGGAGCTGTTTTTT; CDR3aa: CASSSRQGNTGELFF
v_gene: TRBV28; abundance: .; j_gene: TRBJ2-5; d_gene: TRBD1; CDR3nt: TGTGCCAGCAGCGGAGAGGACAGGGGTTACCAAGAGACCCAGTACTTC; CDR3aa: CASSGEDRGYQETQYF
v_gene: TRBV14; abundance: .; j_gene: TRBJ1-1; d_gene: TRBD1; CDR3nt: TGTGCCAGCAGGCAAAGAGGGACAGGGTTCACTGAAGCTTTCTTT; CDR3aa: CASRQRGTGFTEAFF
v_gene: TRBV29-1; abundance: .; j_gene: TRBJ1-1; d_gene: TRBD1; CDR3nt: TGCAGCGTCAGACAGGGTAACACTGAAGCTTTCTTT; CDR3aa: CSVRQGNTEAFF
v_gene: TRBV3-1/TRBV3-2; abundance: .; j_gene: TRBJ1-1; d_gene: .; CDR3nt: TGTGCCAGCAGCCAAACGATCGGGAGGGGAGCTCGAGCTTTCTTT; CDR3aa: CASSQTIGRGARAFF
v_gene: TRBV28; abundance: few; j_gene: TRBJ2-1; d_gene: .; CDR3nt: TGTGCCAGCAGGCCTTCAACGGTCCACAATGAGCAGTTCTTC; CDR3aa: CASRPSTVHNEQFF
v_gene: TRBV5-1; abundance: few; j_gene: TRBJ1-2; d_gene: TRBD1; CDR3nt: TGCGCCAGCAGCCTGGAGGGGGACAGTTACTATGGCTACACCTTC; CDR3aa: CASSLEGDSYYGYTF
v_gene: TRBV19; abundance: once; j_gene: TRBJ1-5; d_gene: TRBD1; CDR3nt: TGTGCCAGTGGCAGGGGGCAGACGAATCAGCCCCAGCATTTT; CDR3aa: CASGRGQTNQPQHF
v_gene: TRBV7-9; abundance: .; j_gene: TRBJ1-6; d_gene: .; CDR3nt: TGTGCCAGCAAAGTAGGGGGGGGCCTCTATAATTCACCCCTCCACTTT; CDR3aa: CASKVGGGLYNSPLHF
v_gene: TRBV11-3; abundance: .; j_gene: TRBJ1-2; d_gene: .; CDR3nt: TGTGCCAGCAGCTTTTCGGGTTCCTTAGGCTACACCTTC; CDR3aa: CASSFSGSLGYTF
v_gene: TRBV6-4; abundance: .; j_gene: TRBJ2-2; d_gene: TRBD2; CDR3nt: TGTGCCAGCAGTGTAGGACTAGCGTCCGGGGAGCTGTTTTTT; CDR3aa: CASSVGLASGELFF
v_gene: TRBV4-2; abundance: .; j_gene: TRBJ2-1; d_gene: TRBD2; CDR3nt: TGTGCCAGCAGCCAAGATGGACTAGCGGTCCCCTACAATGAGCAGTTCTTC; CDR3aa: CASSQDGLAVPYNEQFF
v_gene: TRBV19; abundance: .; j_gene: TRBJ2-6; d_gene: TRBD1; CDR3nt: TGTGCCAGTAGTTCCGGACAGGGGGCTGTTCTTGGGGCCAACGTCCTGACTTTC; CDR3aa: CASSSGQGAVLGANVLTF
v_gene: TRBV28; abundance: once; j_gene: TRBJ2-2; d_gene: .; CDR3nt: TGTGCCACCAGGGGAGGGGTGAACGGGGAGCTGTTTTTT; CDR3aa: CATRGGVNGELFF
v_gene: TRBV27; abundance: .; j_gene: TRBJ1-3; d_gene: .; CDR3nt: TGTGCCAGCAGATTACTAGGGGTAGGAAACACCATATATTTT; CDR3aa: CASRLLGVGNTIYF
v_gene: TRBV7-6; abundance: .; j_gene: TRBJ2-7; d_gene: TRBD2; CDR3nt: TGTGCCAGCAGTCCAGTCCGGGGGGACTCCTACGAGCAGTACTTC; CDR3aa: CASSPVRGDSYEQYF